This is a list of T cell receptor beta chains from one sample in a study of siplizumab effects on memory and regulatory T cells. Produced via immunoSEQ multiplex PCR; TCRdb's table is partial and in-frame only. The table includes 90,000 to 95,000 clones, under 95% detected once. Sample: CD8+ T cells sorted from blood. The receptors were gathered from a human donor in good health. Each CDR3 is given with its conserved first and last residue. The D gene is left open where the match is weak. Not every row has a clone size; where given, it reads once, few, many or a size class.

size	D	length	J	V	DNA	CDR3
NA	NA	11	TRBJ2-3	TRBV10-3	TGTAGAGAATCTAGCACAGATACGCAGTATTTT	CRESSTDTQYF
NA	TRBD1	15	TRBJ1-1	TRBV11-2	TGTGCCAGCAGCTTAGGCCAGGGGGGGTCCGGTGAAGCTTTCTTT	CASSLGQGGSGEAFF
NA	TRBD2	17	TRBJ2-3	TRBV10-3	TGTGCCATCAGGAGGGGGACTAGCGGGGTCCACACAGATACGCAGTATTTT	CAIRRGTSGVHTDTQYF
NA	NA	14	TRBJ1-4	TRBV27	TGTGCCAGCAGTAGCTCGATGGGGGGGGAAAAACTGTTTTTT	CASSSSMGGEKLFF
NA	TRBD2	16	TRBJ2-2	TRBV6-1	TGTGCCAGCAGTGAAGATTTTAGCGGGAGAACCGGGGAGCTGTTTTTT	CASSEDFSGRTGELFF
NA	NA	15	TRBJ2-1	TRBV15	TGTGCCACCAGCGCAGCCCGGCAGGACCACAATGAGCAGTTCTTC	CATSAARQDHNEQFF
NA	NA	14	TRBJ2-1	TRBV7-8	TGTGCCAGCAGCGAGGTAGGGGGTAACAATGAGCAGTTCTTC	CASSEVGGNNEQFF
NA	NA	11	TRBJ1-2	TRBV29-1	TGCAGCGACACCCCAGGGTACGGCTACACCTTC	CSDTPGYGYTF
NA	NA	15	TRBJ1-1	TRBV19	TGTGCCAGTAGTATATCGGGGAGGGAGAGGACTGAAGCTTTCTTT	CASSISGRERTEAFF
NA	NA	15	TRBJ2-3	TRBV7-8	TGTGCCAGCAGATCGGAGCGTCAGATTGCGGATACGCAGTATTTT	CASRSERQIADTQYF
NA	NA	13	TRBJ2-7	TRBV7-9	TGTGCCAGCAGCGTAAAGGACTCCTACGAGCAGTACTTC	CASSVKDSYEQYF
NA	NA	14	TRBJ1-1	TRBV10-1	TGCGCCAGCAGGGACAGAGAAGAGAACACTGAAGCTTTCTTT	CASRDREENTEAFF
NA	TRBD2	14	TRBJ2-7	TRBV29-1	TGCAGCGTTGTATTACCTAGCGGGGCCTACGAGCAGTACTTC	CSVVLPSGAYEQYF
NA	NA	14	TRBJ2-7	TRBV6-5	TGTGCCAGCAGTCCAGTTATTGGTTCCTACGAGCAGTACTTC	CASSPVIGSYEQYF
NA	NA	12	TRBJ2-3	TRBV7-9	TGTGCCAGCAGCTTACATCGGGATACGCAGTATTTT	CASSLHRDTQYF
NA	NA	14	TRBJ2-3	TRBV2	TGTGCCAGCAGTGAACCCCCCAGCACAGATACGCAGTATTTT	CASSEPPSTDTQYF
NA	TRBD2	16	TRBJ2-1	TRBV27	TGTGCCAGCAGTTTTTCGGGACTAGCGGGGGGGCACGAGCAGTTCTTC	CASSFSGLAGGHEQFF
NA	NA	15	TRBJ1-1	TRBV5-1	TGCGCCAGCCAAACGGCCGGGACGGTGAACACTGAAGCTTTCTTT	CASQTAGTVNTEAFF
NA	NA	15	TRBJ2-7	TRBV7-3	TGTGCCAGCAGCTTAGATGGGGTAGACCAGGACGAGCAGTACTTC	CASSLDGVDQDEQYF
NA	NA	15	TRBJ1-1	TRBV30	TGTGCCTGGGGTGCCCAGTTGGGGGGATACACTGAAGCTTTCTTT	CAWGAQLGGYTEAFF
NA	NA	18	TRBJ2-2	TRBV5-3	TGTGCCAGAAGCTTGGAAGGGCAGGGGACTTTAGGCACCGGGGAGCTGTTTTTT	CARSLEGQGTLGTGELFF
NA	NA	15	TRBJ1-3	TRBV9	TGTGCCAGCAGCGAAGAGGGAGGGTCTGGAAACACCATATATTTT	CASSEEGGSGNTIYF
NA	NA	13	TRBJ2-3	TRBV27	TGTGCCAGCAGTACGGTGCCCGCGGATACGCAGTATTTT	CASSTVPADTQYF
NA	NA	11	TRBJ1-2	TRBV15	TGTGCCACGGGGGACTTAGGGGGCTACACCTTC	CATGDLGGYTF
few	TRBD2	15	TRBJ2-3	TRBV6-5	TGTGCCAGCAGTCCCGGGACTAGCGCCTCAGATACGCAGTATTTT	CASSPGTSASDTQYF
NA	NA	11	TRBJ2-2	TRBV12-5	TGTGCTAGTGGTTTGGGCGGGGAGCTGTTTTTT	CASGLGGELFF
NA	TRBD1	15	TRBJ2-1	TRBV11-2	TGTGCCAGCAGCTCCACGACAGGGGGGGCGTATGAGCAGTTCTTC	CASSSTTGGAYEQFF
NA	TRBD1	15	TRBJ2-7	TRBV19	TGTGCCAGTAAAGCGGGACAGGGATCCTCCTACGAGCAGTACTTC	CASKAGQGSSYEQYF
NA	TRBD1	18	TRBJ2-7	TRBV4-2	TGTGCCAGCAGCCAAGATTTCGACAGGGGGCGCCCCTCCTACGAGCAGTACTTC	CASSQDFDRGRPSYEQYF
once	TRBD1	15	TRBJ2-6	TRBV7-6	TGTGCCAGCAGCTACGACAGGGCTGGGGCCAACGTCCTGACTTTC	CASSYDRAGANVLTF
NA	NA	19	TRBJ2-3	TRBV7-3	TGTGCCAGCAGCCAACGACCACTTCAACTAGAGGCTAGCACAGATACGCAGTATTTT	CASSQRPLQLEASTDTQYF
NA	NA	16	TRBJ2-1	TRBV15	TGTGCCACCAGCAGAGATTCGGGGGCTCTATACAATGAGCAGTTCTTC	CATSRDSGALYNEQFF
NA	NA	12	TRBJ1-1	TRBV6-1	TGTGCCAGCAGTGAAATGGCCACTGAAGCTTTCTTT	CASSEMATEAFF
NA	NA	17	TRBJ1-3	TRBV13	TGTGCCAGCAGCTTAGGTTGGACCCCCGGAGCCGGAAACACCATATATTTT	CASSLGWTPGAGNTIYF
NA	NA	15	TRBJ2-7	TRBV6-5	TGTGCCAGCAGTTACTCCAGTTACCTCTCCTACGAGCAGTACTTC	CASSYSSYLSYEQYF
NA	TRBD1	17	TRBJ1-3	TRBV2	TGTGCCAGCAGGAAACAGGGGGGGACTGGCTCTGGAAACACCATATATTTT	CASRKQGGTGSGNTIYF
NA	NA	11	TRBJ2-7	TRBV6-1	TGTGCCAGCAGTGACACGTGGGAGCAGTACTTC	CASSDTWEQYF
NA	TRBD2	15	TRBJ2-1	TRBV29-1	TGCAGCGTTGACGGGAGGGGGAGCTCCTACAATGAGCAGTTCTTC	CSVDGRGSSYNEQFF
NA	TRBD1	16	TRBJ2-1	TRBV9	TGTGCCAGCAGCGGACCTCGGACAGGGATGTACAATGAGCAGTTCTTC	CASSGPRTGMYNEQFF
NA	NA	13	TRBJ1-1	TRBV5-1	TGCGCCAGCAGCCCCGCGGGGGGCACTGAAGCTTTCTTT	CASSPAGGTEAFF
once	TRBD1	16	TRBJ2-1	TRBV4-3	TGCGCCAGCAGCCACGAGTTGGGGACAGCTCACAATGAGCAGTTCTTC	CASSHELGTAHNEQFF
NA	TRBD1	12	TRBJ1-1	TRBV7-6	TGTGCCAGCAGCCTTGACAGGGGGTACGCTTTCTTT	CASSLDRGYAFF
NA	NA	12	TRBJ2-1	TRBV6-6	TGTGCCAGCAGTTACAGGTACAATGAGCAGTTCTTC	CASSYRYNEQFF
NA	NA	11	TRBJ1-1	TRBV13	TGTGCCAGCAGCTTAGCACTCGAAGCTTTCTTT	CASSLALEAFF
NA	TRBD1	16	TRBJ2-3	TRBV11-3	TGTGCCAGCAGCTTAGCCAGGACAGGGTGGGGAGATACGCAGTATTTT	CASSLARTGWGDTQYF
few	NA	16	TRBJ1-4	TRBV9	TGTGCCAGCAGTACGGGAAAGACAGGAATTAATGAAAAACTGTTTTTT	CASSTGKTGINEKLFF
NA	NA	18	TRBJ1-2	TRBV12-1	TGTGCCAGCAGCTTTGTGCAGGGAGGATCCTCCGGGAACTATGGCTACACCTTC	CASSFVQGGSSGNYGYTF